This T cell receptor beta chain was captured by sequencing in a study of blood T cell repertoires in COVID-19. Across the study: From the United States, Italy and Spain came samples of acute and convalescent COVID-19. Sources were T cells, B-cell-depleted T cells, or PBMCs; the material itself was cDNA or gDNA.

CDR3 length equals 17 residues. V lost 1 base to trimming and J lost 2 bases; unmatched junction nucleotides: 7. Germline assignment: CDR1 SEHNR and CDR2 FQNEAQ (reference sequence). This clone was counted many times. Assay used: immunoSEQ multiplex PCR; TCRdb lists only in-frame clones, some missing. The sample consists of about 140,000 clones, roughly 81% of them appearing once. Sequenced material: peripheral blood. The chain recombines TRBV7-9 with TRBJ1-5; 8 bases map to TRBD1. The origin of this receptor is a woman between 50 and 59 years old with active or convalescent COVID-19. The CDR3 here is CASSLGRGQVGNQPQHF. The CDR3 DNA sequence: TGTGCCAGCAGCTTAGGAAGGGGACAGGTGGGCAATCAGCCCCAGCATTTT. The full variable domain, in which reference TRBV7-9 and TRBJ1-5 provide the parts outside the CDR3, is DTGVSQNPRHKITKRGQNVTFRCDPISEHNRLYWYRQTLGQGPEFLTYFQNEAQLEKSRLLSDRFSAERPKGSFSTLEIQRTEQGDSAMYLCASSLGRGQVGNQPQHFGDGTRLSIL.